A single T cell receptor (beta chain) is shown here with its context. CDR1 SGHTA and CDR2 FQGNSA come from the germline V gene. This CDR3 is built from 16 residues. With V trimmed by 2 bases and J by 7 bases, 10 bases remained unmatched. These data are taken from a study of cytomegalovirus exposure and HLA in healthy donors. TCRdb's table, derived via immunoSEQ multiplex PCR, lists solely in-frame clones and lacks some. Of some 240,000 clones in the sample, more than 75% were seen once. Separate from the roughly 610-subject first cohort, the approximately 130-subject validation cohort was the one that the donors belonged to.

The sequencing sample was made of PBMCs. This sequence joins TRBV7-2 and TRBJ1-4; 7 bases align to TRBD1. This clonotype was obtained from a young woman in good health and CMV-seropositive. The CDR3 reads CASSLRGQESGEKLFF. CDR3 nucleotide sequence: TGTGCCAGCAGCTTACGAGGACAGGAGTCGGGTGAAAAACTGTTTTTT.